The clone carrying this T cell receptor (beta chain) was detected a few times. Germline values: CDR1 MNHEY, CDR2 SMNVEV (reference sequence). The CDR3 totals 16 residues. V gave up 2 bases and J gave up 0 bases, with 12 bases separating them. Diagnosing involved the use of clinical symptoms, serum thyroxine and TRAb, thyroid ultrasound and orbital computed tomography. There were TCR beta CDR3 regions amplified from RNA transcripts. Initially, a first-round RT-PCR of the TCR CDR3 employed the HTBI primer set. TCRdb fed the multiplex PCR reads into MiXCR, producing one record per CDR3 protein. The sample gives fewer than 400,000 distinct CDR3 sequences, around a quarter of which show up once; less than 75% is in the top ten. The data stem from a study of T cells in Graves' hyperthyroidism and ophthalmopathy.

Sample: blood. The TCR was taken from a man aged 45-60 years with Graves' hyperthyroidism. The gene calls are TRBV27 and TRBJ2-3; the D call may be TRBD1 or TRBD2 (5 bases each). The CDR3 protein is CASSLRGVRSTDTQYF. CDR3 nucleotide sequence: TGTGCCAGCAGTTTAAGGGGAGTAAGAAGCACAGATACGCAGTATTTT.